The 30 T cell receptor beta chains below all came from one sample that was sequenced in a study of CD8 T cells in ankylosing spondylitis. Notes on the study in general: In ankylosing spondylitis blood, a motif of eight highly homologous TCR beta variants appeared characteristic.

No antigen has been assigned to these receptors. TCRdb passed the 5' RACE reads through MiXCR, listing each CDR3 protein once. The profile shows fewer than 750,000 distinct CDR3 sequences, roughly 20% of them singletons. The sample was blood, either unsorted or a sorted T cell fraction (not recorded which). Source of these receptors: a male donor with ankylosing spondylitis.

This clonotype showed up just a few times. The rearrangement links TRBV12-3 or TRBV12-4 to TRBJ2-1; 7 bases fit TRBD1. The CDR3 spans 17 residues. V was pared by 6 bases and J by 0 bases, with 11 bases of the junction left unmatched. The CDR3 loop reads CASSPSGGQVSYNEQFF. The DNA for the CDR3 is TGTGCCAGCAGCCCTTCGGGTGGACAGGTCTCCTACAATGAGCAGTTCTTC.

The chain combines TRBV29-1 with TRBJ2-1; D remains ambiguous. The V and J ends lost 2 bases and 6 bases respectively, with 17 bases between them. CDR1 and CDR2 (germline): SQVTM, ANQGSEA. The CDR3 runs to 15 residues. CDR3 sequence (DNA): TGCAGCGTTGAACTCCCAGCCACGGGTGGCAATGAGCAGTTCTTC. Encoded protein: CSVELPATGGNEQFF.

This clonotype has just a few counts. V gene TRBV20-1 combines with J gene TRBJ1-1; 10 nucleotides line up with TRBD1. The CDR3 sequence is 16 residues long. From germline, CDR1 is DFQATT and CDR2 SNEGSKA (reference sequence). Trimming removed 4 bases from V and 0 bases from J; junction bases left unmatched: 8. CDR3 residues: CSAMDRGRIMNTEAFF. CDR3 coding DNA: TGCAGTGCTATGGACAGGGGGAGAATAATGAACACTGAAGCTTTCTTT.

This clonotype was detected only once. The genes are TRBV6-2 or TRBV6-3 and TRBJ2-3; 9 nucleotides match TRBD1. From germline, CDR1 is MNHEY and CDR2 SVGEGT. J was trimmed by 2 bases and V by 6 bases; bases with no gene match: 6. The CDR3 consists of 15 residues. In DNA, the CDR3 is TGTGCCAGCAGCAGACGGGACAGGGACACAGATACGCAGTATTTT. Translation: CASSRRDRDTDTQYF.

This clonotype occurred a few times. The gene calls are TRBV5-1 and TRBJ2-7; no definite D call. Trimming left V 1 base short and J 5 bases short, with 10 bases between. This CDR3 comprises 13 residues. From germline, CDR1 is SGHRS and CDR2 YFSETQ. The CDR3 DNA reads TGCGCCAGCAGCTTGAACCAATACAACGAGCAGTACTTC. Translated, it gives CASSLNQYNEQYF.

The gene calls are TRBV5-4 and TRBJ2-7; D gene uncertain. From germline, CDR1 is SGHNT and CDR2 YYREEE (reference sequence). V was clipped by 5 bases and J by 5 bases, with 17 bases between them. This CDR3 region has 14 residues. For the CDR3, the DNA is TGTGCCAGCAGTACCGCCCTTCTCACGAACGAGCAGTACTTC. It specifies CASSTALLTNEQYF.

This clonotype showed up just a few times. V gene TRBV7-2 combines with J gene TRBJ1-2; D uncertain. Germline values: CDR1 SGHTA, CDR2 FQGNSA. V lost 1 base and J lost 6, with 12 bases in between. The CDR3 loop spans 14 amino acids. The CDR3 loop reads CASSLVSQPNGYTF. CDR3 DNA: TGTGCCAGCAGCTTAGTTTCACAGCCCAATGGCTACACCTTC.

With regard to this clonotype: A junction end diverges from the germline sequence, so it may reflect a read error. This rearrangement joins TRBV28 to TRBJ1-1; TRBD1 might be the D (6 bases). This CDR3 contains 15 residues. CDR1 and CDR2 (germline): MDHEN, SYDVKM. CDR3 in amino acids: CASIQTRGGDTEASF. CDR3 nucleotides: TGTGCCAGCATCCAAACTAGGGGTGGGGACACTGAAGCTTCCTTT.

The chain combines TRBV12-3 or TRBV12-4 with TRBJ1-4, with D perhaps matching TRBD1 (6 bases). The CDR3 consists of 14 residues. Between the trimmed V and J ends, which lost 5 bases and 8 bases, there was a span of 15 bases. CDR3: CASSPRGSGEKLFF. In nucleotides, the CDR3 is TGTGCCAGCAGTCCCAGGGGAAGTGGGGAAAAACTGTTTTTT.

V gene TRBV6-2 or TRBV6-3 combines with J gene TRBJ1-2; D is undetermined. The CDR3 has 13 residues. CDR1 MNHEY and CDR2 SVGEGT come from the germline V gene. Trimming left V 2 bases short and J 7 bases short, with 11 bases between. CDR3 sequence: CASSYEFVVGYTF. CDR3 in DNA: TGTGCCAGCAGTTACGAATTCGTCGTTGGCTACACCTTC.

This sequence joins TRBV12-3 or TRBV12-4 and TRBJ2-3, with unresolved D. Trimming took 6 bases from V and 6 from J, leaving 7 bases between them. The CDR3 consists of 11 residues. The CDR3 DNA sequence: TGTGCCAGCAGGACGGGTGATACGCAGTATTTT. As protein: CASRTGDTQYF.

In DNA, the CDR3 is TGTGCCAGCAGCCAATCTGCGGCTGGCTACACCTTC. Protein product: CASSQSAAGYTF. The chain employs TRBV3-1 and TRBJ1-2; D gene uncertain. The length of the CDR3 is 12 residues. With 2 bases removed from V and 7 bases from J, the gap between germline ends came to 8 bases. CDR1 and CDR2 from the germline V gene are LGHDT and YNNKEL (reference sequence).

The chain joins TRBV4-2 to TRBJ1-5, with D unresolved. CDR1 and CDR2 from the germline V gene are LGHNA and YNFKEQ. The V end was cut by 0 bases, the J end by 3 bases, with 12 bases between. This CDR3 is built from 16 residues. The CDR3 spells CASSQEGGLYNQPQHF. DNA of the CDR3: TGTGCCAGCAGCCAAGAAGGTGGACTCTACAATCAGCCCCAGCATTTT.

There are a few counts of this clonotype. The chain carries TRBV20-1 and TRBJ2-4; D is tentatively TRBD1 or TRBD2 (6 bases each). The CDR3 covers 12 residues. CDR1 is DFQATT, CDR2 SNEGSKA, per germline (reference sequence). The ends were cut back, 7 bases at V and 8 bases at J, with 15 bases in the middle. The CDR3 region has the DNA TGCAGTGTCGAGGGGGGAGGCGACATTCAGTACTTC. This encodes CSVEGGGDIQYF.

The rearrangement uses TRBV20-1 and TRBJ1-5; TRBD1 is a possible D gene (6 bases). CDR1 is DFQATT and CDR2 is SNEGSKA in the germline V gene (reference sequence). The CDR3 loop spans 14 amino acids. V lost 5 bases and J lost 0, with 11 bases in between. The CDR3: CSAGGQNSNQPQHF. The CDR3 nucleotides are TGCAGTGCTGGCGGACAGAATAGCAATCAGCCCCAGCATTTT.

This clonotype was counted a few times. V is TRBV7-2 and J is TRBJ2-7; weak D call: TRBD2 (6 bases). V was pared by 5 bases and J by 3 bases, with 11 bases between. The CDR3 length is 13 residues. Germline CDR1 is SGHTA and CDR2 is FQGNSA. The CDR3 nucleotides are TGTGCCAGCAGCGAGGGACTGGGCTACGAGCAGTACTTC. As protein: CASSEGLGYEQYF.

Here the CDR3 reads CASSPGGTSGGTDTQYF. Here the CDR3 DNA reads TGCGCCAGCAGCCCCGGCGGGACTAGCGGGGGGACAGATACGCAGTATTTT. The rearrangement joins TRBV5-1 to TRBJ2-3; 15 nucleotides align to TRBD2. Germline CDR1 is SGHRS and CDR2 is YFSETQ. J was trimmed by 3 bases and V by 4 bases; bases with no gene match: 6. The CDR3 spans 17 residues.

The V gene is TRBV19, the J gene TRBJ1-1; D not resolved. V was shortened by 7 bases and J by 1 base, with 7 bases between the two germline ends. Germline V gene data show CDR1 as LNHDA and CDR2 as SQIVND (reference sequence). This CDR3 comprises 12 residues. The CDR3 DNA reads TGTGCCAGTAAATTCGGGAACACTGAAGCTTTCTTT. It translates to CASKFGNTEAFF.

In this sample, this clonotype turned up many times. The chain is built from TRBV29-1 and TRBJ1-2, with D maybe TRBD1 (5 bases). Germline V lookup: CDR1 SQVTM, CDR2 ANQGSEA. CDR3 size: 12 residues. V was cut by 6 bases and J by 6 bases, with 14 bases left in between. The CDR3, as DNA: TGCAGCGTAGCCACAGGCCGGGATGGCTACACCTTC. It yields the protein CSVATGRDGYTF.

CDR3 sequence: CAISATGNGGANVLTF. As DNA, the CDR3 is TGTGCCATCAGCGCGACGGGGAATGGGGGGGCCAACGTCCTGACTTTC. This rearrangement joins TRBV10-3 to TRBJ2-6; TRBD2 might be the D (5 bases). CDR1 and CDR2 from the germline V gene are ENHRY and SYGVKD. The V and J ends lost 6 bases and 4 bases respectively, with 16 bases between them. The CDR3 spans 16 residues.

The rearrangement links TRBV3-1 to TRBJ2-7; D is uncertain. The V end lost 0 bases, the J end lost 0 bases, and 9 bases lay between the germline ends. The CDR3 is 15 amino acids. In germline, CDR1 is LGHDT, CDR2 YNNKEL (reference sequence). This chain's CDR3 is CASSQELESSYEQYF. The CDR3 DNA reads TGTGCCAGCAGCCAAGAACTGGAATCCTCCTACGAGCAGTACTTC.

The rearrangement links TRBV4-3 to TRBJ2-7; D possibly corresponds to TRBD2 (6 bases). The CDR3 sequence is 13 residues long. Germline V gives CDR1 LGHNA, CDR2 YSLEER. V was pared by 3 bases and J by 7 bases, with 13 bases between. The CDR3 region has the DNA TGCGCCAGCAGCCAGACTAGTATGGATGAGCAGTACTTC. Translating gives CASSQTSMDEQYF.

The CDR3 DNA is TGTGCCAGCAGTTACCTTGCGGGGCTCTACCCGGATGGAAACACCATATATTTT. It codes for CASSYLAGLYPDGNTIYF. The chain combines TRBV6-5 with TRBJ1-3, with D tentatively TRBD1 (5 bases). Looked up from germline, CDR1 is MNHEY and CDR2 is SVGAGI. Trimming took 2 bases from V and 3 from J, leaving 20 bases between them. This CDR3 has 18 amino acids.

The V and J genes are TRBV24-1 and TRBJ2-2, with TRBD2 identical over 9 bases. The junction had 7 bases not matched to a gene; V was cut back by 5 bases and J by 4 bases. The CDR3 is 16 amino acids. Germline V gene lookup returns CDR1 KGHDR and CDR2 SFDVKD. This CDR3 reads CATSGRAGGRTGELFF. The CDR3 DNA reads as TGTGCCACCAGTGGAAGAGCGGGAGGTCGCACCGGGGAGCTGTTTTTT.

V is TRBV12-3 or TRBV12-4 and J is TRBJ2-3, with 14 positions matching TRBD2. The CDR3 runs 16 residues. With 6 bases clipped from V and 3 bases from J, the junction kept 5 bases outside the gene matches. CDR3 residues: CASRGGLAGETDTQYF. CDR3 nucleotides: TGTGCCAGCAGGGGGGGACTAGCGGGGGAGACAGATACGCAGTATTTT.

The V and J genes are TRBV2 and TRBJ2-7; D possibly corresponds to TRBD1 (5 bases). Trimming took off 3 bases at V and 2 bases at J, with 11 bases between the two ends. CDR1 SNHLY and CDR2 FYNNEI come from the germline V gene. The CDR3 is made up of 14 amino acids. The CDR3 region is CASSDRDRTYEQYF. The CDR3 DNA reads as TGTGCCAGCAGTGACAGGGATAGGACCTACGAGCAGTACTTC.

There are many counts of this clonotype. J is TRBJ2-7 and V is TRBV28; D may be TRBD1 (5 bases). The CDR3 runs 13 residues. Trimming took 2 bases from V and 8 from J, leaving 13 bases between them. CDR1 and CDR2 (germline): MDHEN, SYDVKM. CDR3 coding DNA: TGTGCCAGCAGTTTAGGCAGGGATATGAAGCAGTACTTC. Protein product: CASSLGRDMKQYF.

The chain couples TRBV7-9 to TRBJ2-3, with 9 nucleotides matching TRBD2. J lost 3 bases, V lost 5 bases, and 9 bases had no gene match. The CDR3 consists of 16 residues. Germline CDR1 SEHNR, CDR2 FQNEAQ (reference sequence). The CDR3 sequence: CASSPRRGGATDTQYF. CDR3 bases: TGTGCCAGCAGCCCCCGGCGCGGGGGGGCTACAGATACGCAGTATTTT.

The table lists this clonotype with many counts. The chain is built from TRBV18 and TRBJ2-1; a weak D match, TRBD1 (6 bases). Trimming removed 2 bases from V and 4 bases from J, with 12 bases in between. Germline lookup yields CDR1 KGHSH and CDR2 LQKENI. This CDR3 is built from 15 residues. The CDR3 loop is CASSPYRDMYNEQFF. The CDR3 nucleotides read TGTGCCAGCTCACCATACCGGGACATGTACAATGAGCAGTTCTTC.

The chain couples TRBV11-2 to TRBJ2-5; D unresolved. The CDR3 contains 15 residues. The V gene lost 5 bases and the J gene lost 2 bases, with 15 bases spanning the gap. Germline V lookup: CDR1 SGHAT, CDR2 FQNNGV. The CDR3 nucleotides are TGTGCCAGCAGCCATGACGGTTCAGCTCAAGAGACCCAGTACTTC. This encodes CASSHDGSAQETQYF.